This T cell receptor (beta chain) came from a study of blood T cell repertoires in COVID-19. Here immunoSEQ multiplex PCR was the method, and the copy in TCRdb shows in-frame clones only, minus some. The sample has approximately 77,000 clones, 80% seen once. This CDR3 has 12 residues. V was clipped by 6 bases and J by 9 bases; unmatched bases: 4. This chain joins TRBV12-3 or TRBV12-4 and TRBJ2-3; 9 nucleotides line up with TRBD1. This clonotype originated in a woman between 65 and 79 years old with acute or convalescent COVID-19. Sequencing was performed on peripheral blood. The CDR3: CASRPTGGTQYF. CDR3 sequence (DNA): TGTGCCAGCAGGCCAACAGGGGGCACGCAGTATTTT.